These 10 T cell receptor beta chains were sequenced from one sample in a study. TCRdb analysed the RT-PCR reads with MiXCR anew, one entry per CDR3 protein. The profile shows around 700,000 distinct CDR3 sequences, 13% to 15% of them singletons. Sequences were obtained from memory CD4+ T cells from blood. All receptors derive from a female donor in good health, serving as a healthy control.

This clonotype was seen only a few times. This chain joins TRBV4-1 and TRBJ1-2; D is perhaps TRBD1 (5 bases). Per the germline V gene, CDR1 is MGHRA and CDR2 is YSYEKL. This CDR3 spans 15 amino acids. V lost 1 base and J lost 3, with 12 bases in between. CDR3 protein: CASSQVGGIYYGYTF. In DNA form, the CDR3 reads TGCGCCAGCAGCCAAGTCGGGGGAATCTACTATGGCTACACCTTC.

This clonotype was detected only a few times. J is TRBJ2-4 and V is TRBV20-1; D unclear. The V end lost 6 bases, the J end lost 8 bases, and 11 bases lay between the germline ends. This CDR3 has 11 amino acids. In germline, CDR1 is DFQATT, CDR2 SNEGSKA (reference sequence). The CDR3, as DNA: TGCAGTGCCCCCTTGGGGTACATTCAGTACTTC. Translating gives CSAPLGYIQYF.

This clonotype turned up a few times. V gene TRBV20-1 combines with J gene TRBJ2-1; the D is unclear. The CDR3 runs 11 residues. Deletions cut 6 bases from V and 5 bases from J, with 8 bases between. Looked up from germline, CDR1 is DFQATT and CDR2 is SNEGSKA (reference sequence). The CDR3 sequence is CSASDNNEQFF. CDR3 coding DNA: TGCAGTGCATCGGATAACAATGAGCAGTTCTTC.

In its sample, this clonotype was seen a few times. The chain uses TRBV2 and TRBJ2-3, with 10 bases lining up with TRBD2. This CDR3 region has 16 residues. The junction had 5 bases not matched to a gene; V was cut back by 5 bases and J by 0 bases. Germline values: CDR1 SNHLY, CDR2 FYNNEI. The CDR3 protein is CASSKRTSGSTDTQYF. The CDR3 coding sequence is TGTGCCAGCAGTAAAAGGACTAGCGGTAGCACAGATACGCAGTATTTT.

In its sample, this clonotype was seen a few times. This chain joins TRBV30 and TRBJ1-5; D call uncertain. Between the trimmed V and J ends, which lost 2 bases and 2 bases, there was a span of 7 bases. Germline CDR1 is GTSNPN and CDR2 is SVGIG (reference sequence). The CDR3 has 13 amino acids. CDR3 sequence reads: CAWSLGGNQPQHF. CDR3 coding DNA: TGTGCCTGGAGTCTGGGAGGCAATCAGCCCCAGCATTTT.

This clonotype has just a few counts. The chain has TRBV25-1 and TRBJ1-1; D is perhaps TRBD1 (6 bases). Germline-derived CDR1 and CDR2 are MGHDK and SYGVNS. Trimming removed 4 bases at V and 4 bases at J, with 10 bases between. CDR3 length: 13 amino acids. The CDR3 region has the DNA TGTGCCAGCAGTGGCCAGGGGAGCACTGAAGCTTTCTTT. Protein: CASSGQGSTEAFF.

The chain recombines TRBV6-2 or TRBV6-3 with TRBJ2-6; D is undetermined. This CDR3 region has 17 residues. Per germline, CDR1 MNHEY and CDR2 SVGEGT. Trimming removed 4 bases at V and 1 base at J, with 14 bases between. CDR3: CASSSDLTSSGANVLTF. As DNA, the CDR3 is TGTGCCAGCAGTTCTGATTTAACGAGTTCTGGGGCCAACGTCCTGACTTTC.

This clonotype was found a few times. The CDR3 sequence is CASSLESGDQPQHF. The CDR3 region has the DNA TGTGCCAGCAGCTTAGAGTCCGGGGATCAGCCCCAGCATTTT. The V gene is TRBV7-9, the J gene TRBJ1-5, with D unresolved. This CDR3 is built from 14 residues. Deletions cut 1 base from V and 5 bases from J, with 9 bases between. Germline CDR1 SEHNR, CDR2 FQNEAQ (reference sequence).

The gene calls are TRBV20-1 and TRBJ1-5, with D possibly TRBD1 on 5 matching bases. The germline V and J ends were trimmed by 3 bases and 5 bases, with 20 bases remaining between them. Germline-derived CDR1 and CDR2 are DFQATT and SNEGSKA (reference sequence). The CDR3 runs to 16 residues. For the CDR3, the DNA is TGCAGTGCTAGGGGACGGGCATTTGGGGGTGATCAGCCCCAGCATTTT. This gives the protein CSARGRAFGGDQPQHF.

The chain is built from TRBV6-2 or TRBV6-3 and TRBJ1-5; D remains ambiguous. Trimming removed 8 bases at V and 3 bases at J, with 14 bases between. Germline V gene sequence: CDR1 MNHEY, CDR2 SVGEGT. CDR3 length equals 14 residues. CDR3 amino acids: CASVLGGNNQPQHF. In DNA form, the CDR3 reads TGTGCCAGCGTCCTGGGAGGGAACAATCAGCCCCAGCATTTT.